What follows are 25 T cell receptor beta chains derived from one specimen sequenced in a study of T cell therapy after organ transplantation. Their antigens remain unidentified. Time point denoted: 20-29 weeks after completion of therapy. The data were produced by immunoSEQ multiplex PCR, yet TCRdb's version contains in-frame clones alone and is incomplete. The sample consists of 1,000 to 1,500 clones, 63% of them appearing once. The specimen was CD8+ T cells from blood, collected after autologous CMV-specific T cell therapy. The receptors come from a human patient who had received a solid organ transplant and had CMV disease. A subset of T cells may come from the graft donor.

This clone came up a few times. V and J are TRBV6-5 and TRBJ2-5; D is undetermined. Between the trimmed V and J ends, which lost 0 bases and 1 base, there was a span of 6 bases. Germline CDR1 is MNHEY and CDR2 is SVGAGI. This CDR3 region has 14 residues. The CDR3: CASSYSGRQETQYF. DNA for the CDR3: TGTGCCAGCAGTTACTCAGGGCGCCAAGAGACCCAGTACTTC.

Only one count was recorded for this clone. J is TRBJ1-5 and V is TRBV4-1; TRBD1 agrees at 8 bases. The CDR3 extends over 16 amino acids. Unmatched junction bases numbered 5, after V lost 1 base and J lost 3 bases. Germline loops: CDR1 MGHRA, CDR2 YSYEKL. The chain's CDR3 is CASSQGGDRPNQPQHF. The CDR3 DNA reads TGCGCCAGCAGCCAAGGCGGGGACAGGCCCAATCAGCCCCAGCATTTT.

The chain employs TRBV28 and TRBJ1-1; tentatively, D is TRBD1 (5 bases). The CDR3 sequence is 15 residues long. Between the trimmed V and J ends, which lost 2 bases and 0 bases, there was a span of 10 bases. CDR1 and CDR2 (germline): MDHEN, SYDVKM. CDR3 DNA sequence: TGTGCCAGCAGTTTACCAGGGTTGGTGAACACTGAAGCTTTCTTT. Protein product: CASSLPGLVNTEAFF.

The chain employs TRBV9 and TRBJ2-1; TRBD2 matches 7 bases. Germline CDR1 SGDLS, CDR2 YYNGEE. Unmatched junction bases numbered 1, after V lost 4 bases and J lost 9 bases. The CDR3 has 11 residues. CDR3 sequence reads: CASSPGGEQFF. The CDR3 nucleotides read TGTGCCAGCAGCCCGGGGGGTGAGCAGTTCTTC.

This clone was detected only a few times. This chain connects TRBV2 to TRBJ1-5, with D tentatively TRBD1 (5 bases). Germline V gives CDR1 SNHLY, CDR2 FYNNEI. The CDR3 has 13 residues. The DNA for the CDR3 is TGTGGGGGCAGGCCCGGGCATGCTCAGCCCCAGCATTTT. Translating it yields CGGRPGHAQPQHF.

The V and J genes are TRBV27 and TRBJ2-1; 8 nucleotides match TRBD1. This CDR3 has 14 residues. CDR1 MNHEY and CDR2 SMNVEV come from the germline V gene (reference sequence). V shed 5 bases and J 5 bases; nucleotides not matched to a gene: 5. This CDR3 is CASSRTGLHNEQFF. The CDR3 DNA reads as TGTGCCAGCAGTCGGACAGGGTTGCACAATGAGCAGTTCTTC.

The chain is built from TRBV14 and TRBJ2-3; 14 positions agree with TRBD2. The CDR3 is made up of 16 amino acids. The trim removed 4 bases at V and 2 bases at J, leaving 2 bases unmatched. CDR1 SGHDN and CDR2 FVKESK come from the germline V gene. In DNA form, the CDR3 reads TGTGCCAGCAGCCGGGGACTAGCGGGGGACACAGATACGCAGTATTTT. Translating gives CASSRGLAGDTDTQYF.

The chain couples TRBV12-1 to TRBJ2-6; the DNA was not used to check the table's D call, TRBD1. TRBV12-1 represents a pseudogene. The CDR3 is 17 residues long. The CDR3 DNA sequence: TGTGCCAGCAGCTTCCTGATAGGACAAAGTCGGGCCAACGTCCTGACTTTC. Amino acids: CASSFLIGQSRANVLTF.

The rearrangement uses TRBV2 and TRBJ1-4; possible D gene TRBD1, 6 bases. The germline V and J ends were trimmed by 4 bases and 5 bases, with 14 bases remaining between them. Germline CDR1 and CDR2: SNHLY and FYNNEI. CDR3 length: 15 residues. The CDR3 nucleotides are TGTGCCAGCAGTGCAACCGGGACACTGAATGAAAAACTGTTTTTT. Translated: CASSATGTLNEKLFF.

The rearrangement joins TRBV28 to TRBJ1-5, with no clear D. Germline CDR1 and CDR2: MDHEN and SYDVKM. With 1 base removed from V and 10 bases from J, the gap between germline ends came to 20 bases. This CDR3 is 16 amino acids long. CDR3 coding DNA: TGTGCCAGCAGTTTATTCGTGGTTCGTTTACGGGGTCCCCAGCATTTT. Its protein is CASSLFVVRLRGPQHF.

By frequency in the sample, this clone is hyperexpanded. The chain joins TRBV27 to TRBJ1-4, with D possibly matching TRBD1 (5 bases). The CDR3 runs to 15 residues. Trimming removed 3 bases from V and 7 bases from J, with 15 bases in between. Germline V gene sequence: CDR1 MNHEY, CDR2 SMNVEV (reference sequence). CDR3 coding DNA: TGTGCCAGCAGTTTTCGAAAGGACGGGGGTGAAAAACTGTTTTTT. Encoded protein: CASSFRKDGGEKLFF.

By share, this clone counts as large. The chain combines TRBV6-1 with TRBJ2-5; the match to TRBD1 covers 9 bases. From germline, CDR1 is MNHNS and CDR2 SASEGT. V lost 3 bases and J lost 0; bases outside the gene matches: 5. CDR3 length equals 16 residues. The CDR3 DNA is TGTGCCAGCAGTGAGACGGGGACAGGGTACCAAGAGACCCAGTACTTC. This sequence encodes CASSETGTGYQETQYF.

The genes are TRBV28 and TRBJ1-5, with 7 bases identical to TRBD1. CDR3 length: 15 residues. Trimming removed 11 bases from V and 6 bases from J; junction bases left unmatched: 16. CDR1 is MDHEN, CDR2 SYDVKM, per germline. The CDR3 reads CASQGTVRLGQPQHF. CDR3 DNA: TGTGCCTCACAGGGGACAGTGCGTCTGGGTCAGCCCCAGCATTTT.

The chain combines TRBV28 with TRBJ1-3; 10 bases are shared with TRBD1. The V gene's germline CDR1 is MDHEN and CDR2 SYDVKM. The CDR3 has 16 residues. V lost 6 bases to trimming and J lost 5 bases; unmatched junction nucleotides: 10. CDR3 amino acids: CASSPTGTGERNTIYF. The CDR3 coding sequence is TGTGCCAGCAGCCCCACCGGGACAGGGGAGAGAAACACCATATATTTT.

The rearrangement uses TRBV25-1 and TRBJ2-7; 8 bases are a match to TRBD2. Trimming took 8 bases from V and 4 from J; bases not matched to a gene: 16. The germline V gene encodes CDR1 MGHDK and CDR2 SYGVNS. This CDR3 has 16 amino acids. CDR3 in amino acids: CASQGFGLAGSYEQYF. The CDR3 nucleotides are TGTGCCAGCCAAGGGTTTGGGCTAGCGGGTAGTTACGAGCAGTACTTC.

The sample holds a few counts of this clone. The germline gene is not matched at one end of the junction; a read error may be the cause. The chain combines TRBV6-5 with TRBJ2-5, with D unclear. The CDR3 loop spans 13 amino acids. Germline V CDR1 and CDR2: MNHEY, SVGAGI. Here the CDR3 reads CASSYSNQATQYF. The CDR3 bases are TGTGCCAGCAGTTACTCGAATCAAGCGACCCAGTACTTC.

The CDR3 DNA reads as TGCGCCAGCAGCCAAGATGATGGGGGGGCCTATGGCTACACCTTC. This gives the protein CASSQDDGGAYGYTF. This chain uses TRBV4-3 with TRBJ1-2; the D gene is possibly TRBD1 (6 bases). The V end was cut by 0 bases, the J end by 4 bases, with 12 bases between. The CDR3 is 15 residues long. Germline V gene lookup returns CDR1 LGHNA and CDR2 YSLEER.

With respect to this clone: This sample also contains other DNA sequences that code for the same CDR3. The gene calls are TRBV18 and TRBJ2-7; tentatively, D is TRBD1 (5 bases). Trimming took 3 bases from V and 1 from J, leaving 13 bases between them. Germline V gene sequence: CDR1 KGHSH, CDR2 LQKENI. This CDR3 is built from 15 residues. The CDR3 region has the DNA TGTGCCAGCTCACCGGAAGGGGCCGGATCCTACGAGCAGTACTTC. It is translated as CASSPEGAGSYEQYF.

This rearrangement joins TRBV10-3 to TRBJ2-7; 9 nucleotides agree with TRBD1. The V gene's germline CDR1 is ENHRY and CDR2 SYGVKD. V gave up 5 bases and J gave up 1 base; unmatched junction bases: 3. The CDR3 loop spans 14 amino acids. The CDR3 DNA sequence: TGTGCCATCAGTCCCGGGACAGGGTCCTACGAGCAGTACTTC. Its translation: CAISPGTGSYEQYF.

The chain combines TRBV11-1 with TRBJ2-3; D call uncertain. V gave up 4 bases and J gave up 2 bases, with 10 bases separating them. Germline V lookup: CDR1 SGHAT, CDR2 FQDESV (reference sequence). This CDR3 comprises 14 residues. CDR3 nucleotide sequence: TGTGCCAGCAGCTGGCAGACTTTCACAGATACGCAGTATTTT. This sequence encodes CASSWQTFTDTQYF.

The rearrangement uses TRBV6-1 and TRBJ2-7; D is unresolved. Trimming removed 4 bases from V and 0 bases from J, with 7 bases in between. The germline CDR1 and CDR2 sequences are MNHNS and SASEGT. The CDR3 consists of 13 residues. The CDR3 loop is CASSAPHSYEQYF. In nucleotides, the CDR3 is TGTGCCAGCAGTGCCCCGCACTCCTACGAGCAGTACTTC.

The sample holds a few counts of this clone. Written as DNA, the CDR3 is TGTGCCAGCAGTTTAGACCCAGATCCACAGGTCAATGAGCAGTTCTTC. The encoded protein is CASSLDPDPQVNEQFF. The chain joins TRBV27 to TRBJ2-1; D perhaps matches TRBD1 (5 bases). V dropped 2 bases and J dropped 6 bases, with 17 bases sitting between them. The CDR3 sequence is 16 residues long. The germline V gene has CDR1 MNHEY and CDR2 SMNVEV (reference sequence).

This clone was counted a few times. The chain carries TRBV7-9 and TRBJ2-7; 8 bases map to TRBD1. J gave up 6 bases and V 4 bases, and 14 bases lay outside the gene matches. This CDR3 contains 16 residues. The germline V gene encodes CDR1 SEHNR and CDR2 FQNEAQ (reference sequence). The DNA of the CDR3 is TGTGCCAGCAGCTCTATAGCGACAGGGGCAGCCCCCGAGCAGTACTTC. Translated, it gives CASSSIATGAAPEQYF.

CDR3 region: CASSVGSYGYTF. The CDR3, as DNA: TGTGCCAGCAGCGTGGGCAGCTATGGCTACACCTTC. The J gene is TRBJ1-2, the V gene TRBV9; D call uncertain. V was trimmed by 2 bases and J by 4 bases, leaving 6 bases between them. The CDR3 length is 12 residues. In germline, CDR1 is SGDLS, CDR2 YYNGEE.

The sample holds a few counts of this clone. The rearrangement joins TRBV6-4 to TRBJ2-2, with D possibly matching TRBD1 (6 bases). Germline CDR1 and CDR2: MRHNA and SNTAGT. Trimming removed 9 bases at V and 1 base at J, with 12 bases between. The CDR3 spans 14 residues. The CDR3 DNA reads as TGTGCCAGTCGGACAGTGTGGAACACCGGGGAGCTGTTTTTT. The encoded protein is CASRTVWNTGELFF.